Below, 24 T cell receptor beta chains from the same sample are listed, as sequenced in a study of cytotoxic CD8 clonotypes in ibrutinib-treated CLL (TCRdb year 2021). The library was generated by the immunoSEQ multiplex PCR assay. As stored in TCRdb, this immuneACCESS dataset retains in-frame rearrangements with V and J assigned. A fraction of the clones does not appear; measured against another copy, unresolved V genes explain less than half of the discrepancy, and the remainder lacks a known reason. For this sample the table gives about 300,000 clones, of which roughly 71% were detected only once. Approximately 6% of the sample is taken by the ten largest. This material consisted of PBMCs, taken after 36 months of ibrutinib treatment. The receptor set was obtained from a human donor with chronic lymphocytic leukemia.

The V call is TRBV19, the J call TRBJ1-1, with 11 positions matching TRBD1. Germline trimming cut 6 bases from V and 4 bases from J; bases unmatched to any gene: 7. The germline V gene has CDR1 LNHDA and CDR2 SQIVND (reference sequence). This CDR3 spans 15 amino acids. The CDR3 DNA reads TGTGCCAGTAGCCCTCGGGACAGGGGGAGCACTGAAGCTTTCTTT. The encoded protein is CASSPRDRGSTEAFF.

This clone showed up just a few times. The chain combines TRBV2 with TRBJ2-6, with 10 nucleotides matching TRBD1. The CDR3 spans 15 residues. V shed 6 bases, J shed 2 bases, and the junction held 1 base outside the gene matches. Germline V gene data show CDR1 as SNHLY and CDR2 as FYNNEI. CDR3 nucleotide sequence: TGTGCCAGCAGGGACAGGGGGACTGGGGCCAACGTCCTGACTTTC. This encodes CASRDRGTGANVLTF.

This clone was observed a handful of times. The rearrangement links TRBV7-2 to TRBJ2-7, with D possibly TRBD2 on 6 matching bases. V lost 4 bases and J lost 3, with 7 bases in between. Germline V gene data show CDR1 as SGHTA and CDR2 as FQGNSA. This CDR3 comprises 12 residues. CDR3 bases: TGTGCCAGCAGCTATAGCGGCTACGAGCAGTACTTC. Residues: CASSYSGYEQYF.

In nucleotides, the CDR3 is TGTGCCAGTAGAGGCCAGATGGGGCGCGGGGAGCTGTTTTTT. Protein sequence: CASRGQMGRGELFF. The J gene is TRBJ2-2, the V gene TRBV19, with D possibly TRBD1 on 5 matching bases. The germline gives CDR1 LNHDA, CDR2 SQIVND (reference sequence). The CDR3 has 14 residues. V lost 6 bases and J 7 bases, leaving 15 bases between the germline ends.

CDR3 in DNA: TGTGCCAGCAGCTGGGAGCGGGCGGAGCAGTACTTC. Its protein product is CASSWERAEQYF. The chain combines TRBV7-9 with TRBJ2-7; D is perhaps TRBD2 (6 bases). Trimming removed 4 bases at V and 7 bases at J, with 11 bases between. CDR1 and CDR2 from the germline V gene are SEHNR and FQNEAQ (reference sequence). The CDR3 consists of 12 residues. The whole variable domain, filled in from reference TRBV7-9 and TRBJ2-7, reads DTGVSQNPRHKITKRGQNVTFRCDPISEHNRLYWYRQTLGQGPEFLTYFQNEAQLEKSRLLSDRFSAERPKGSFSTLEIQRTEQGDSAMYLCASSWERAEQYFGPGTRLTVT.

DNA of the CDR3: TGTGCCAGCAGGACACTACACCAAGAGACCCAGTACTTC. Translating it yields CASRTLHQETQYF. This chain joins TRBV2 and TRBJ2-5; no clear D gene. The CDR3 is 13 residues long. The germline V and J ends were trimmed by 6 bases and 0 bases, with 8 bases remaining between them. Germline V lookup: CDR1 SNHLY, CDR2 FYNNEI.

This chain links TRBV6-1 with TRBJ1-2, with D hard to call. V dropped 6 bases and J dropped 8 bases, with 10 bases sitting between them. The germline gives CDR1 MNHNS, CDR2 SASEGT. The CDR3 runs 11 residues. The CDR3 reads CASSPPGGYTF. The CDR3 DNA reads as TGTGCCAGCAGCCCCCCGGGAGGCTACACCTTC.

This chain joins TRBV18 and TRBJ2-2; D unresolved. The CDR3 totals 15 residues. V lost 3 bases to trimming and J lost 1 base, with 9 bases between them. Germline CDR1 is KGHSH and CDR2 is LQKENI. The CDR3 region is CASSPTLQNTGELFF. The DNA for the CDR3 is TGTGCCAGCTCACCTACTCTACAGAACACCGGGGAGCTGTTTTTT.

This clone came up a few times. The CDR3 sequence is CASSQVVNTEAFF. The CDR3 DNA reads as TGTGCCAGCAGCCAAGTTGTGAACACTGAAGCTTTCTTT. This chain uses TRBV14 with TRBJ1-1, with D hard to call. Germline CDR1 reads SGHDN; CDR2 reads FVKESK. V was shortened by 1 base and J by 0 bases, with 3 bases between the two germline ends. This CDR3 contains 13 residues.

The chain carries TRBV5-1 and TRBJ2-7, with TRBD1 matching 9 bases. This CDR3 spans 15 amino acids. The germline V gene has CDR1 SGHRS and CDR2 YFSETQ. With V trimmed by 3 bases and J by 4 bases, 8 bases remained unmatched. CDR3 nucleotide sequence: TGCGCCAGCAGCTCGGAAGGGACAGGGACTTACGAGCAGTACTTC. Protein: CASSSEGTGTYEQYF.

The gene calls are TRBV5-4 and TRBJ2-7; D is uncertain. This CDR3 is 12 amino acids long. Looked up from germline, CDR1 is SGHNT and CDR2 is YYREEE (reference sequence). V lost 0 bases and J lost 7, with 8 bases in between. The CDR3 DNA is TGTGCCAGCAGCTTGGGACTGGGTGAGCAGTACTTC. It translates to CASSLGLGEQYF. The full variable domain, in which reference TRBV5-4 and TRBJ2-7 provide the parts outside the CDR3, is ETGVTQSPTHLIKTRGQQVTLRCSSQSGHNTVSWYQQALGQGPQFIFQYYREEENGRGNFPPRFSGLQFPNYSSELNVNALELDDSALYLCASSLGLGEQYFGPGTRLTVT.

The chain couples TRBV29-1 to TRBJ2-2; TRBD1 agrees at 7 bases. Germline values: CDR1 SQVTM, CDR2 ANQGSEA. Germline trimming cut 7 bases from V and 7 bases from J; bases unmatched to any gene: 15. The CDR3 consists of 15 residues. CDR3 coding DNA: TGCAGCGCCACCAGGAAACAGGGGTTCGACGGGGAGCTGTTTTTT. This gives the protein CSATRKQGFDGELFF.

The V call is TRBV9, the J call TRBJ1-2; unclear D gene. This CDR3 region has 15 residues. Trimming removed 4 bases from V and 12 bases from J, with 25 bases in between. Germline CDR1 SGDLS, CDR2 YYNGEE. CDR3 sequence reads: CASSPGGRVRDWDTF. The CDR3 nucleotides read TGTGCCAGCAGCCCTGGTGGAAGGGTTCGGGATTGGGACACCTTC.

The chain combines TRBV19 with TRBJ2-7, with unresolved D. Germline CDR1 is LNHDA and CDR2 is SQIVND (reference sequence). V gave up 1 base and J gave up 6 bases, with 10 bases separating them. This CDR3 has 13 amino acids. In nucleotides, the CDR3 is TGTGCCAGTAGTATAGGGGATTTTGGCGAGCAGTACTTC. Its protein is CASSIGDFGEQYF.

On this clone: At one end the junction does not follow the germline gene, possibly because of a read error. V is TRBV29-1 and J is TRBJ2-7; TRBD1 matches 9 bases. Per germline, CDR1 SQVTM and CDR2 ANQGSEA. This CDR3 region has 14 residues. The CDR3 sequence: CSVEGTGTTYEQYF. In DNA, the CDR3 is TGCAGCGTGGAAGGGACAGGGACCACCTACGAGCAGTACTTC.

This rearrangement joins TRBV27 to TRBJ2-1; D could derive from TRBD1 or TRBD2 (5 bases each). This CDR3 is 17 amino acids long. Germline V gene sequence: CDR1 MNHEY, CDR2 SMNVEV (reference sequence). The V and J ends lost 4 bases and 1 base respectively, with 17 bases between them. The CDR3 reads CASSYDRDGRSYNEQFF. The CDR3 DNA reads as TGTGCCAGCAGTTACGACCGGGACGGACGTTCCTACAATGAGCAGTTCTTC.

In the case of this clone: The same CDR3 also results from other DNA sequences found in this sample. The chain has TRBV18 and TRBJ2-7; 10 positions agree with TRBD1. The CDR3 has 15 residues. From germline, CDR1 is KGHSH and CDR2 LQKENI. The V segment lost 0 bases and the J segment 3 bases; nucleotides outside the gene matches: 2. CDR3 in amino acids: CASSPPGQGNYEQYF. The CDR3, as DNA: TGTGCCAGCTCACCACCGGGACAGGGGAACTACGAGCAGTACTTC.

This clone appeared a single time. The genes are TRBV6-5 and TRBJ1-1, with a weak D call TRBD1 (5 bases). Per germline, CDR1 MNHEY and CDR2 SVGAGI. This CDR3 comprises 14 residues. V was shortened by 0 bases and J by 4 bases, with 9 bases between the two germline ends. The CDR3 is CASSYSGAVTEAFF. The CDR3, as DNA: TGTGCCAGCAGTTACTCCGGGGCGGTCACTGAAGCTTTCTTT.

This clone was seen more than once but under ten times. V gene TRBV27 combines with J gene TRBJ2-3; tentative D call: TRBD2 (6 bases). V lost 6 bases to trimming and J lost 6 bases, with 13 bases between them. The germline CDR1 and CDR2 sequences are MNHEY and SMNVEV (reference sequence). The CDR3 totals 13 residues. The CDR3 nucleotides read TGTGCCAGCAGGAGACATGGGGGGGATACGCAGTATTTT. It specifies CASRRHGGDTQYF.

This chain connects TRBV6-5 to TRBJ2-3; no reliable D call. The CDR3 is made up of 14 amino acids. V was clipped by 5 bases and J by 0 bases, with 9 bases between them. CDR1 is MNHEY and CDR2 is SVGAGI in the germline V gene. CDR3 sequence reads: CASSPGPSTDTQYF. The CDR3 DNA is TGTGCCAGCAGTCCAGGCCCCAGCACAGATACGCAGTATTTT.

The chain couples TRBV4-3 to TRBJ1-3; D is ambiguous. The CDR3 loop spans 14 amino acids. V lost 4 bases and J lost 2, with 9 bases in between. Germline V gene sequence: CDR1 LGHNA, CDR2 YSLEER. CDR3 sequence (DNA): TGCGCCAGCAGCCGGACCTCGACTGGAAACACCATATATTTT. Translation gives CASSRTSTGNTIYF.

The chain employs TRBV28 and TRBJ1-2, with 7 bases identical to TRBD1. Germline V gene sequence: CDR1 MDHEN, CDR2 SYDVKM. V trimming: 6 bases; J trimming: 6 bases; junction bases outside the gene matches: 7. The CDR3 sequence is 13 residues long. The CDR3, as DNA: TGTGCCAGCAGGGCACAGGGGCGGGATGGCTACACCTTC. It yields the protein CASRAQGRDGYTF.

The chain couples TRBV27 to TRBJ2-5; D is perhaps TRBD2 (7 bases). The CDR3 has 14 residues. The germline CDR1 and CDR2 sequences are MNHEY and SMNVEV (reference sequence). Trimming took 3 bases from V and 5 from J, leaving 13 bases between them. The CDR3 reads CASSFAGDRETQYF. In DNA, the CDR3 is TGTGCCAGCAGTTTTGCGGGAGACAGGGAGACCCAGTACTTC.

This clone was counted only a few times. The gene calls are TRBV5-1 and TRBJ1-1; TRBD1 agrees at 7 bases. Germline V lookup: CDR1 SGHRS, CDR2 YFSETQ. Germline trimming cut 7 bases from V and 3 bases from J; bases unmatched to any gene: 9. The CDR3 is 14 residues long. The CDR3 is CASQMWQGDTEAFF. CDR3 nucleotide sequence: TGCGCCAGCCAAATGTGGCAGGGGGACACTGAAGCTTTCTTT.